Below are 29 T cell receptor beta chains sequenced from a single sample in a study of blood T cell repertoires in COVID-19. Only in-frame clones appear in the TCRdb table, and some are missing; sequencing was by immunoSEQ multiplex PCR. The top ten clones hold more than 5% of a sample with approximately 68,000 clones, roughly 80% of them seen once. Specimen: peripheral blood. All receptors derive from a woman in her sixties or seventies with acute or convalescent COVID-19.

V usage is TRBV9 and J usage is TRBJ1-1; 8 bases map to TRBD1. V lost 0 bases and J lost 0; bases outside the gene matches: 1. This CDR3 is built from 15 residues. CDR1 and CDR2 from the germline V gene are SGDLS and YYNGEE. The CDR3 DNA follows: TGTGCCAGCAGCGTAGCAGGGGGCTTGAACACTGAAGCTTTCTTT. It yields the protein CASSVAGGLNTEAFF.

The genes are TRBV19 and TRBJ1-5, with 7 bases lining up with TRBD1. The length of the CDR3 is 16 residues. The trim removed 7 bases at V and 1 base at J, leaving 10 bases unmatched. The germline CDR1 and CDR2 sequences are LNHDA and SQIVND (reference sequence). DNA for the CDR3: TGTGCCAGTAACACCATCCTCAGGGGGAGCAATCAGCCCCAGCATTTT. It codes for CASNTILRGSNQPQHF.

The V call is TRBV2, the J call TRBJ1-2; the match to TRBD1 covers 7 bases. CDR3 length equals 19 residues. V lost 4 bases, J lost 1 base, and 18 bases stayed unmatched. Germline loops: CDR1 SNHLY, CDR2 FYNNEI. CDR3 protein: CASSVQGASPGGLNYGYTF. The CDR3 nucleotides read TGTGCCAGCAGTGTTCAAGGGGCCTCTCCAGGGGGACTTAACTATGGCTACACCTTC. Combining the CDR3 with reference TRBV2 and TRBJ1-2 gives the whole variable domain EPEVTQTPSHQVTQMGQEVILRCVPISNHLYFYWYRQILGQKVEFLVSFYNNEISEKSEIFDDQFSVERPDGSNFTLKIRSTKLEDSAMYFCASSVQGASPGGLNYGYTFGSGTRLTVV.

V usage is TRBV9 and J usage is TRBJ2-7; tentative D call: TRBD1 (7 bases). Trimming cost V 3 bases and J 5 bases, with 15 bases left between them. CDR1 is SGDLS, CDR2 YYNGEE, per germline. The CDR3 loop spans 14 amino acids. CDR3 residues: CASSARLGGDEQYF. The CDR3 coding sequence is TGTGCCAGCAGCGCGAGACTAGGGGGCGACGAGCAGTACTTC.

The CDR3 reads CASSTQSSGNTIYF. CDR3 DNA sequence: TGTGCCAGTAGTACACAGAGCTCTGGAAACACCATATATTTT. This chain connects TRBV19 to TRBJ1-3, with D unclear. Germline V gives CDR1 LNHDA, CDR2 SQIVND (reference sequence). The CDR3 consists of 14 residues. Trimming pared 4 bases from V and 0 bases from J, leaving 7 bases between. Using reference TRBV19 and TRBJ1-3 for the parts outside the CDR3, the full variable domain is DGGITQSPKYLFRKEGQNVTLSCEQNLNHDAMYWYRQDPGQGLRLIYYSQIVNDFQKGDIAEGYSVSREKKESFPLTVTSAQKNPTAFYLCASSTQSSGNTIYFGEGSWLTVV.

The V and J genes are TRBV7-2 and TRBJ2-3, with TRBD2 matching over 9 bases. This CDR3 is 18 amino acids long. The trim removed 0 bases at V and 3 bases at J, leaving 10 bases unmatched. CDR1 and CDR2 (germline): SGHTA, FQGNSA. This chain's CDR3 is CASSLAPTSGAGTDTQYF. In nucleotides, the CDR3 is TGTGCCAGCAGCTTAGCCCCGACTAGCGGAGCTGGGACAGATACGCAGTATTTT.

This chain connects TRBV9 to TRBJ1-2, with D unresolved. V lost 0 bases, J lost 4 bases, and 13 bases lay in between. Looked up from germline, CDR1 is SGDLS and CDR2 is YYNGEE. The CDR3 runs 15 residues. This CDR3 is CASSVGSEAIYGYTF. In DNA form, the CDR3 reads TGTGCCAGCAGCGTAGGGAGTGAGGCTATCTATGGCTACACCTTC.

The chain uses TRBV10-2 and TRBJ2-5; perhaps TRBD2 as D (5 bases). The V end was cut by 5 bases, the J end by 3 bases, with 7 bases between. Germline V gene data show CDR1 as WSHSY and CDR2 as SAAADI. This CDR3 is built from 12 residues. CDR3 coding DNA: TGCGCCAGCAGTCCGGGGAAAGAGACCCAGTACTTC. Translation: CASSPGKETQYF.

The rearrangement links TRBV14 to TRBJ1-4; D is unresolved. V shed 6 bases and J shed 10 bases, with 21 bases lying between them. Germline V lookup: CDR1 SGHDN, CDR2 FVKESK. This CDR3 contains 15 residues. The CDR3 nucleotides read TGTGCCAGCAGTCGAATCGAGGAGGGTGGGCGAAAACTGTTTTTT. Protein product: CASSRIEEGGRKLFF.

The chain has TRBV5-4 and TRBJ1-2; D remains unclear. Looked up from germline, CDR1 is SGHNT and CDR2 is YYREEE (reference sequence). This CDR3 contains 13 residues. Trimming removed 0 bases at V and 4 bases at J, with 7 bases between. The CDR3 loop is CASSLDGLYGYTF. The CDR3 DNA follows: TGTGCCAGCAGCTTGGACGGACTCTATGGCTACACCTTC.

The rearrangement uses TRBV7-3 and TRBJ2-1; 12 bases match TRBD2. The ends lost 4 bases at V and 2 bases at J; junction bases unmatched: 6. Germline V gene lookup returns CDR1 SGHTA and CDR2 FQGTGA. The CDR3 spans 17 residues. Here the CDR3 reads CASSSTSGGPAYNEQFF. DNA for the CDR3: TGTGCCAGCAGCTCTACTAGCGGGGGGCCAGCCTACAATGAGCAGTTCTTC.

CDR3 protein: CASSIASGYNEQFF. The CDR3 DNA follows: TGTGCCAGTAGTATCGCTAGTGGTTACAATGAGCAGTTCTTC. The chain uses TRBV19 and TRBJ2-1; D call uncertain. The V end was cut by 3 bases, the J end by 4 bases, with 10 bases between. Germline-derived CDR1 and CDR2 are LNHDA and SQIVND (reference sequence). The CDR3 runs 14 residues.

The rearrangement joins TRBV19 to TRBJ1-4; D not resolved. The V and J ends lost 4 bases and 0 bases respectively, with 9 bases between them. There are 15 residues in the CDR3. Per germline, CDR1 LNHDA and CDR2 SQIVND (reference sequence). The CDR3 spells CASSRGLATNEKLFF. CDR3 bases: TGTGCCAGTAGTAGAGGCCTTGCAACTAATGAAAAACTGTTTTTT.

The chain combines TRBV6-5 with TRBJ2-1; possible D gene TRBD2, 5 bases. Per the germline V gene, CDR1 is MNHEY and CDR2 is SVGAGI. The CDR3 runs 16 residues. Trimming shortened V by 0 bases and J by 0 bases, and 9 bases separated the two germline ends. CDR3 in DNA: TGTGCCAGCAGTTACTCGTCGGGGAGCTCCTACAATGAGCAGTTCTTC. As protein: CASSYSSGSSYNEQFF.

This chain uses TRBV30 with TRBJ2-7; D is possibly TRBD2 (6 bases). There are 11 residues in the CDR3. The V gene lost 3 bases and the J gene lost 6 bases, with 9 bases spanning the gap. Germline loops: CDR1 GTSNPN, CDR2 SVGIG (reference sequence). The CDR3 loop is CAWSEGGEQYF. CDR3 bases: TGTGCCTGGAGCGAGGGAGGCGAGCAGTACTTC.

The chain links TRBV5-1 to TRBJ2-7, with TRBD1 matching 7 bases. After removal of 4 bases from V and 3 bases from J, the junction contained 4 bases not matched to a gene. Per the germline V gene, CDR1 is SGHRS and CDR2 is YFSETQ. The length of the CDR3 is 13 residues. CDR3 loop: CASSQGQIYEQYF. The DNA for the CDR3 is TGCGCCAGCAGCCAGGGACAGATCTACGAGCAGTACTTC.

This chain connects TRBV7-9 to TRBJ1-4; a possible D gene is TRBD1 (5 bases). Germline V gene data show CDR1 as SEHNR and CDR2 as FQNEAQ (reference sequence). V shed 2 bases and J shed 8 bases, with 15 bases lying between them. This CDR3 has 15 residues. The CDR3 sequence: CASSLSVRASEKLFF. CDR3 in DNA: TGTGCCAGCAGCTTATCCGTCAGGGCAAGCGAAAAACTGTTTTTT.

Only one count was recorded for this clone. This chain uses TRBV7-2 with TRBJ2-3; D might be TRBD2 (6 bases). The CDR3 covers 15 residues. Trimming shortened V by 1 base and J by 2 bases, and 10 bases separated the two germline ends. CDR1 SGHTA and CDR2 FQGNSA come from the germline V gene. This CDR3 reads CASSLGRTTTDTQYF. The CDR3 region has the DNA TGTGCCAGCAGCTTAGGGAGGACTACCACAGATACGCAGTATTTT.

The chain is built from TRBV10-3 and TRBJ1-6, with 8 bases identical to TRBD1. The CDR3 extends over 17 amino acids. V shed 5 bases, J shed 4 bases, and the junction held 10 bases outside the gene matches. Germline CDR1 is ENHRY and CDR2 is SYGVKD. The DNA for the CDR3 is TGTGCCATCAGTTCAGCCGGGACAGGACATTATAATTCACCCCTCCACTTT. Encoded protein: CAISSAGTGHYNSPLHF.

V usage is TRBV7-9 and J usage is TRBJ1-6; TRBD1 matches 10 bases. V shed 5 bases and J 9 bases; nucleotides not matched to a gene: 7. The length of the CDR3 is 15 residues. Germline V gene sequence: CDR1 SEHNR, CDR2 FQNEAQ (reference sequence). Here the CDR3 DNA reads TGTGCCAGCAGCCTGGGACAGGGGAAAATTTCACCCCTCCACTTT. Protein sequence: CASSLGQGKISPLHF.

The chain has TRBV3-1 (or the pseudogene TRBV3-2) and TRBJ1-2; 7 positions match TRBD1. Germline assignment: CDR1 LGHDT and CDR2 YNNKEL (reference sequence). V shed 4 bases, J shed 8 bases, and the junction held 10 bases outside the gene matches. This CDR3 is 14 amino acids long. The CDR3 nucleotides read TGTGCCAGCAGCCCACACACCACAGGGGAAGGCTACACCTTC. Protein: CASSPHTTGEGYTF.

V is TRBV3-1 (or the pseudogene TRBV3-2) and J is TRBJ2-1; TRBD2 aligns across 11 bases. V gave up 4 bases and J gave up 7 bases; unmatched junction bases: 9. The CDR3 has 16 amino acids. The germline V gene has CDR1 LGHDT and CDR2 YNNKEL (reference sequence). The CDR3 loop reads CASSPLSGGVYNEQFF. The CDR3 region has the DNA TGTGCCAGCAGCCCGCTTAGCGGGGGGGTCTATAATGAGCAGTTCTTC.

V usage is TRBV18 and J usage is TRBJ2-1; D is possibly TRBD2 (5 bases). The CDR3 has 14 residues. V gave up 1 base and J gave up 7 bases, with 11 bases separating them. CDR1 and CDR2 from the germline V gene are KGHSH and LQKENI. For the CDR3, the DNA is TGTGCCAGCTCACCACTATCTAGCAGTAATGAGCAGTTCTTC. Amino acid sequence: CASSPLSSSNEQFF.

V is TRBV9 and J is TRBJ2-3; 7 bases are shared with TRBD1. V shed 4 bases, J shed 11 bases, and the junction held 16 bases outside the gene matches. Germline V gene data show CDR1 as SGDLS and CDR2 as YYNGEE. The CDR3 covers 15 residues. CDR3: CASSYTPRAGTEQYF. CDR3 nucleotide sequence: TGTGCCAGCAGCTATACTCCACGAGCCGGGACAGAGCAGTATTTT.

Here the CDR3 reads CARQPPGQSTEAFF. Here the CDR3 DNA reads TGTGCCAGGCAGCCTCCGGGACAGTCCACTGAAGCTTTCTTT. The chain is built from TRBV6-4 and TRBJ1-1; TRBD1 aligns across 7 bases. Looked up from germline, CDR1 is MRHNA and CDR2 is SNTAGT. The CDR3 contains 14 residues. The J segment lost 4 bases and the V segment lost 9 bases, leaving 11 bases of the junction unmatched.

The chain uses TRBV7-8 and TRBJ1-1; tentative D call: TRBD1 (5 bases). CDR3 length: 15 residues. Germline CDR1 reads SGHVS; CDR2 reads FQNEAQ. V was cut by 3 bases and J by 3 bases, with 14 bases left in between. The DNA of the CDR3 is TGTGCCAGCAGCTTTATTTCGGGGGGAGACACTGAAGCTTTCTTT. This sequence encodes CASSFISGGDTEAFF.

V is TRBV6-1 and J is TRBJ1-6, with 7 bases fitting TRBD1. Germline V gene data show CDR1 as MNHNS and CDR2 as SASEGT. The junction had 1 base not matched to a gene; V was cut back by 3 bases and J by 5 bases. There are 14 residues in the CDR3. CDR3: CASSDTGDNSPLHF. CDR3 nucleotides: TGTGCCAGCAGTGATACAGGGGATAATTCACCCCTCCACTTT.

The chain joins TRBV5-5 to TRBJ1-2; 10 nucleotides line up with TRBD1. The CDR3 extends over 15 amino acids. CDR1 and CDR2 (germline): SGHKS, YYEKEE (reference sequence). V was pared by 4 bases and J by 3 bases, with 6 bases of the junction left unmatched. The CDR3 bases are TGTGCCAGCAGCCCAACGGACAGGGGGGACTATGGCTACACCTTC. As protein: CASSPTDRGDYGYTF.

The gene calls are TRBV6-5 and TRBJ1-1; 7 bases match TRBD1. Per germline, CDR1 MNHEY and CDR2 SVGAGI. V shed 3 bases, J shed 6 bases, and the junction held 7 bases outside the gene matches. The CDR3 runs to 14 residues. The CDR3 reads CASSYGADRAEAFF. The DNA of the CDR3 is TGTGCCAGCAGTTATGGGGCCGACAGGGCTGAAGCTTTCTTT.